The rows below give T cell receptor beta chains drawn from one sample of a study of cytomegalovirus exposure and HLA in healthy donors. TCRdb keeps only in-frame clones here, not all; method: immunoSEQ multiplex PCR. Here the sample spans about 110,000 clones, 50% to 70% being singletons. Sequencing was done on a sample of PBMCs. These receptors all stem from a man in his thirties or forties in good health and CMV-seropositive. Both conserved end residues are part of each CDR3. The D gene is left open where the match is weak. Where a row states a size, it is once, few, many or the class of an expanded clone; other rows omit it.

TRBD1	-	TRBV19	TRBJ1-4	TGTGCCAGTAGTCCGGGACAGGGGCGGACTAATGAAAAACTGTTTTTT	CASSPGQGRTNEKLFF
TRBD1	-	TRBV7-9	TRBJ2-7	TGTGCCAGCAGCGCTCCAGGGGGACCCTACGAGCAGTACTTC	CASSAPGGPYEQYF
-	-	TRBV15	TRBJ2-7	TGTGCCACCAGCAGAGATGGGGCCACGACCTACGAGCAGTACTTC	CATSRDGATTYEQYF
-	-	TRBV11-2	TRBJ2-2	TGTGCCAGCAGCCCCTCGGCAGGGGGGACCGGGGAGCTGTTTTTT	CASSPSAGGTGELFF
TRBD2	-	TRBV2	TRBJ2-1	TGTGCCAGCACTCCCTCTGGGGGGGAGTTCTTC	CASTPSGGEFF
TRBD1	few	TRBV7-9	TRBJ2-7	TGTGCCAGCAGCTCCGGACAGGGGGCAAAAGAGCAGTACTTC	CASSSGQGAKEQYF
TRBD1	-	TRBV9	TRBJ2-7	TGTGCCAGCAGCAAAACAGGGGTTGTCTACGAGCAGTACTTC	CASSKTGVVYEQYF
-	once	TRBV27	TRBJ1-4	TGTGCCAGCAGTTTTGGTACCGGGGGACGTGAAAAACTGTTTTTT	CASSFGTGGREKLFF
-	few	TRBV2	TRBJ1-3	TGTGCCAGCAGTGAAATGGGGGGGAGGAAAAACACCATATATTTT	CASSEMGGRKNTIYF
TRBD1	-	TRBV4-1	TRBJ2-1	TGCGCCAGCAGCCCGCGTGGGACAGCCAACACCAACAATGAGCAGTTCTTC	CASSPRGTANTNNEQFF
-	-	TRBV27	TRBJ1-1	TGTGCCAGCAGTCCTCAGGGCGGGATGAACACTGAAGCTTTCTTT	CASSPQGGMNTEAFF
-	-	TRBV7-6	TRBJ1-1	TGTGCCAGCTCCGGGGGGACTGAAGCTTTCTTT	CASSGGTEAFF
-	-	TRBV10-2	TRBJ1-1	TGCGCCAGCAGTGAGTTTATAGACACTGAAGCTTTCTTT	CASSEFIDTEAFF
TRBD2	-	TRBV6-1	TRBJ2-3	TGTGCCAGCAGTGAAGACCGGGGGGGCCTTTCGGATACGCAGTATTTT	CASSEDRGGLSDTQYF
-	few	TRBV6-5	TRBJ1-2	TGTGCCAGCACCCTAACAGGGAACTATGGCTACACCTTC	CASTLTGNYGYTF
-	few	TRBV7-9	TRBJ2-7	TGTGCCAGCAGCCAGCGGCAGGGGTGGCAGTACTTC	CASSQRQGWQYF
TRBD2	-	TRBV27	TRBJ2-1	TGTGCCAGCAGTTCCGTCCTAGCGGGGTCCGGGAATGAGCAGTTCTTC	CASSSVLAGSGNEQFF
-	few	TRBV6-5	TRBJ2-3	TGTGCCAGCACCCCATGGGGGGGGGCTGGAGATACGCAGTATTTT	CASTPWGGAGDTQYF
-	-	TRBV6-4	TRBJ1-2	TGTGCCAGCAGTGACTCGTGGGGAGGGTATGGCTACACCTTC	CASSDSWGGYGYTF
-	few	TRBV2	TRBJ2-1	TGTGCCAGCAGTGACGTCTTATGGGGGGGCATTGATAATGAGCAGTTCTTC	CASSDVLWGGIDNEQFF
-	-	TRBV25-1	TRBJ1-2	TGTGCCAGCAGAGAAGACAGGAACTATGGCTACACCTTC	CASREDRNYGYTF
TRBD2	few	TRBV19	TRBJ2-5	TGTGCCAGTAGTATATTCCGCGGGGGGGTCATGGAGACCCAGTACTTC	CASSIFRGGVMETQYF
-	-	TRBV6-1	TRBJ1-3	TGTGCCAGCAGTGAAGACAGATACTCTGGAAACACCATATATTTT	CASSEDRYSGNTIYF
TRBD1	-	TRBV18	TRBJ2-7	TGTGCCAGCTCACGGGACAGGGCCTCGGAGGAGCAGTACTTC	CASSRDRASEEQYF
TRBD1	few	TRBV28	TRBJ1-1	TGTGCCAGCAGACGGACAGGGGTGGCCACTGAAGCTTTCTTT	CASRRTGVATEAFF
TRBD1	-	TRBV9	TRBJ1-6	TGTGCCAGCAGCCGTACCTTCCAGGGGGATAATTCACCCCTCCACTTT	CASSRTFQGDNSPLHF
-	-	TRBV11-2	TRBJ2-3	TGTGCCAGCAGCTTAGTCAGTAGTGGAGGGCGGTATTTT	CASSLVSSGGRYF
-	-	TRBV5-1	TRBJ1-4	TGCGCCAGCAGCCACAGCCTCAAGAGAACTAATGAAAAACTGTTTTTT	CASSHSLKRTNEKLFF
-	few	TRBV5-1	TRBJ2-5	TGCGCCAGCAGCTTGGGAGGGGGAGAGACCCAGTACTTC	CASSLGGGETQYF
-	-	TRBV6-5	TRBJ2-3	TGTGCCTCCGCGCGGGGATTTGGGGCCGATACGCAGTATTTT	CASARGFGADTQYF
TRBD1	-	TRBV27	TRBJ2-1	TGTGCCAGCAGCCGGGACAGGCCTTCCTACAATGAGCAGTTCTTC	CASSRDRPSYNEQFF
-	-	TRBV29-1	TRBJ2-3	TGCACCGTTCAGGCAGATGGGCAGTATTTT	CTVQADGQYF
-	-	TRBV5-5	TRBJ1-1	TGTGCCAGCAGTCCGGAGGGCGGCGCCCTGACCTGG	CASSPEGGALTW
-	-	TRBV6-5	TRBJ2-7	TGTGCCAGCAGACGCATCGGGTCCTACGAGCAGTACTTC	CASRRIGSYEQYF
-	-	TRBV7-2	TRBJ2-7	TGTGCCAGCAGCCCGATGGTTGGGCCCTACGAGCAGTACTTC	CASSPMVGPYEQYF
-	few	TRBV6-5	TRBJ2-7	TGTGCCAGCAGTGAAGTAGACGAGCAGTACTTC	CASSEVDEQYF
-	-	TRBV6-5	TRBJ2-7	TGTGCCAGCAGTGAATCAGGGGGGTACTACGAGCAGTACTTC	CASSESGGYYEQYF
-	-	TRBV5-5	TRBJ1-6	TGTGCCAGCAGCTTGTGGCAGTCTAATTCACCCCTCCACTTT	CASSLWQSNSPLHF
TRBD2	-	TRBV30	TRBJ2-7	TGTGCCTGGAGTGTAAGAGCGGGGGGACCCTACGAGCAGTACTTC	CAWSVRAGGPYEQYF
-	once	TRBV7-3	TRBJ1-6	TGTGCCAGCAGCTCAGGTGGTTCCTATAATTCACCCCTCCACTTT	CASSSGGSYNSPLHF
TRBD1	-	TRBV19	TRBJ1-3	TGTGCCAGTAGATCGGGTCGGAGGACAGGGGTCTCTGGAAACACCATATATTTT	CASRSGRRTGVSGNTIYF
TRBD2	few	TRBV5-6	TRBJ2-5	TGTGCCAGCAGGTATACTAGCGGTGGGGACCAAGAGACCCAGTACTTC	CASRYTSGGDQETQYF
TRBD1	-	TRBV4-1	TRBJ2-2	TGCGCCAGCAGCCAGAGACAGGGCAGCGGGGAGCTGTTTTTT	CASSQRQGSGELFF
-	-	TRBV7-8	TRBJ1-6	TGTGCCAGCAGCTTAGCCCGACAGCCGCTCGGCCGTTCACCCCTCCACTTT	CASSLARQPLGRSPLHF
-	-	TRBV11-3	TRBJ1-2	TGTGCCAGCAGCCCGGACCCGGGAGGGACCTATGGCTACACCTTC	CASSPDPGGTYGYTF
-	once	TRBV4-1	TRBJ2-5	TGCGCCCTGACATCCCCAGGGGGGCCCCAGTACTTC	CALTSPGGPQYF
TRBD1	-	TRBV9	TRBJ2-5	TGTGCCAGCAGCCCAGGGGGACAGGGGTATGATGAGACCCAGTACTTC	CASSPGGQGYDETQYF
-	-	TRBV1	TRBJ1-5	TGCACCAGCAGCCAAGGCGGACTGATCAATCAGCCCCAGCATTTT	CTSSQGGLINQPQHF